The T cell receptor (beta chain) described here comes from a study of blood T cells in healthy people across ages. The second PCR ran about 6 to 11 cycles with a sample-barcoded 5' primer and J-beta primers. Via MiXCR, TCRdb re-called the 5' RACE reads, giving one row per CDR3 protein. Of approximately 580,000 distinct CDR3 sequences listed, 24% are singletons. Trimming shortened V by 0 bases and J by 6 bases, and 7 bases separated the two germline ends. This CDR3 spans 14 amino acids. Germline CDR1 is SGDLS and CDR2 is YYNGEE. The table lists this clonotype with many counts. These sequences were also reported in another study, on T cells of mothers and their children.

Sequences were obtained from blood. The TCR was taken from a boy younger than 18 in good health. V usage is TRBV9 and J usage is TRBJ1-6; D gene unclear. CDR3 DNA sequence: TGTGCCAGCAGCGTAGCCAGCTTTAATTCACCCCTCCACTTT. This codes for CASSVASFNSPLHF. Looking up the rest from reference TRBV9 and TRBJ1-6 gives the full variable domain: DSGVTQTPKHLITATGQRVTLRCSPRSGDLSVYWYQQSLDQGLQFLIQYYNGEERAKGNILERFSAQQFPDLHSELNLSSLELGDSALYFCASSVASFNSPLHFGNGTRLTVT.